Listed below are T cell receptor beta chains from one sample, sequenced in a study of response to subunit inactivated influenza vaccine. One entry per CDR3 protein, called by TCRdb with MiXCR from the RT-PCR reads. This sample carries 500,000 to 600,000 distinct CDR3 sequences, about 11% of them seen once, and the ten largest clones take roughly 10%. The specimen comprised PBMCs from blood, sampled on the day of vaccination. Source of these receptors: a man aged 45-60 years who received an inactivated influenza vaccine. CDR3s include the opening cysteine and the closing phenylalanine or tryptophan. A D gene is named only where the DNA matches it firmly. Not every row has a clone size; where given, it reads once, few, many or a size class.

v_gene	abundance	j_gene	d_gene	CDR3nt	CDR3aa
TRBV27	NA	TRBJ2-6	NA	TGTGCCAGCAGTCCTATTTTAGCCATCTCTGGGGCCAACGTCCTGACTTTC	CASSPILAISGANVLTF
TRBV12-3/TRBV12-4	NA	TRBJ2-7	TRBD1	TGTGCCAGCAGTTTTCGGACAGGGGCAGGCGAGCAGTACTTC	CASSFRTGAGEQYF
TRBV12-3/TRBV12-4	many	TRBJ2-2	NA	TGTGCCAGCAGTTTCGGGCAGACCACCGGGGAGCTGTTTTTT	CASSFGQTTGELFF
TRBV5-1	NA	TRBJ2-1	NA	TGCGCCAGCAGTTTTGACGGGAGTGGGGAGCAGTTCTTC	CASSFDGSGEQFF
TRBV5-6	NA	TRBJ2-7	NA	TGTGCCAGCAGCTTTCCGACAGGGAGGGAGCAGTACTTC	CASSFPTGREQYF
TRBV6-2/TRBV6-3	many	TRBJ1-2	TRBD1	TGTGCCGGCGCGGGTTTTGGCAGGGGGATCGATGGCTACACCTTC	CAGAGFGRGIDGYTF
TRBV9	NA	TRBJ2-5	TRBD2	TGTGCCAGCAGCGACGGGTATCGGGGGGGCCTTAAAGAGACCCAGTACTTC	CASSDGYRGGLKETQYF
TRBV12-3/TRBV12-4	NA	TRBJ1-5	NA	TGTGCCAGCAGTTTATCGACAGTTGTCCAGCCCCAGCATTTT	CASSLSTVVQPQHF
TRBV4-3	few	TRBJ2-1	NA	TGCGCCAGCAGCCAAGGAATTGACCAGCAGTTCTTC	CASSQGIDQQFF
TRBV11-2	NA	TRBJ2-3	NA	TGTGCCAGCAGCCTCAGAACGGTTGTTGGAGATACGCAGTATTTT	CASSLRTVVGDTQYF
TRBV7-9	NA	TRBJ2-2	TRBD1	TGTGCCAGCAGCTCGTTGACAGGGGACACCGGGGAGCTGTTTTTT	CASSSLTGDTGELFF
TRBV29-1	few	TRBJ2-7	TRBD1	TGCAGCGCCTCGGACAGGGGATTGTTCGAGCAGTACTTC	CSASDRGLFEQYF
TRBV15	many	TRBJ2-1	NA	TGTGCCACCAGCAGAGATTATTCCGCGGGCAATGAGCAGTTCTTC	CATSRDYSAGNEQFF
TRBV19	NA	TRBJ1-5	NA	TGTGCCAGTAGTTGGGACCCAGATAGCAATCAGCCCCAGCATTTT	CASSWDPDSNQPQHF
TRBV12-3/TRBV12-4	many	TRBJ2-3	TRBD2	TGTGCCAGCAGCCCTTTAGCGGGAGGCACAGATACGCAGTATTTT	CASSPLAGGTDTQYF
TRBV12-3/TRBV12-4	many	TRBJ1-2	TRBD1	TGTGCCAGCACCAAGAGAGACAGGGAGAGAGGCTACACCTTC	CASTKRDRERGYTF
TRBV24-1	NA	TRBJ2-2	NA	TGTGCCACCAGTGATGAGAGGGGCAGCACCGGGGAGCTGTTTTTT	CATSDERGSTGELFF
TRBV7-6	few	TRBJ2-7	NA	TGTGCCAGCAGCTCGATGTCCGGGGAGTACGAGCAGTACTTC	CASSSMSGEYEQYF
TRBV5-5	few	TRBJ1-2	NA	TGTGCCAGCAGCTATGATATGACAGCGGCATTCTATGGCTACACCTTC	CASSYDMTAAFYGYTF
TRBV3-1	once	TRBJ1-2	NA	TGTGCCTCCTCCCCCGAGGGACGGGAGAACTATGGCTACACCTTC	CASSPEGRENYGYTF
TRBV6-2/TRBV6-3	NA	TRBJ2-7	NA	TGTGCCAGCAGTTCCTTCGGGGTCTACGAGCAGTACTTC	CASSSFGVYEQYF
TRBV12-3/TRBV12-4	few	TRBJ1-1	TRBD1	TGTGCCAGCAGTGACCTAAGGGAGGGGGCCACTGAAGCTTTCTTT	CASSDLREGATEAFF
TRBV7-9	few	TRBJ2-7	NA	TGTGCCAGCAGCTTTACAGAGACCTACGAGCAGTACTTC	CASSFTETYEQYF
TRBV9	few	TRBJ1-4	NA	TGTGCCAGCAGCGTTGACCGGGCCCAGAATGAAAAACTGTTTTTT	CASSVDRAQNEKLFF
TRBV7-9	many	TRBJ2-1	NA	TGTGCCAGCAGCATCCTACAGGGACTTTCCTACAATGAGCAGTTCTTC	CASSILQGLSYNEQFF
TRBV7-9	NA	TRBJ2-1	TRBD1	TGTGCCAGCAGCGCCGGACAGGGGGCGCCCAATGAGCAGTTCTTC	CASSAGQGAPNEQFF
TRBV7-9	NA	TRBJ2-3	TRBD2	TGTGCCAGCAGCTTATCGGGGGGTCCCCGAGATACGCAGTATTTT	CASSLSGGPRDTQYF
TRBV6-5	few	TRBJ1-1	TRBD1	TGTGCCAGCAGTTACTCGGCAGGGGGCCCCAACACTGAAGCTTTCTTT	CASSYSAGGPNTEAFF
TRBV20-1	NA	TRBJ2-1	TRBD2	TGCAGTGCTAGAGTTCCTAGCGGGAATGAGCAGTTCTTC	CSARVPSGNEQFF